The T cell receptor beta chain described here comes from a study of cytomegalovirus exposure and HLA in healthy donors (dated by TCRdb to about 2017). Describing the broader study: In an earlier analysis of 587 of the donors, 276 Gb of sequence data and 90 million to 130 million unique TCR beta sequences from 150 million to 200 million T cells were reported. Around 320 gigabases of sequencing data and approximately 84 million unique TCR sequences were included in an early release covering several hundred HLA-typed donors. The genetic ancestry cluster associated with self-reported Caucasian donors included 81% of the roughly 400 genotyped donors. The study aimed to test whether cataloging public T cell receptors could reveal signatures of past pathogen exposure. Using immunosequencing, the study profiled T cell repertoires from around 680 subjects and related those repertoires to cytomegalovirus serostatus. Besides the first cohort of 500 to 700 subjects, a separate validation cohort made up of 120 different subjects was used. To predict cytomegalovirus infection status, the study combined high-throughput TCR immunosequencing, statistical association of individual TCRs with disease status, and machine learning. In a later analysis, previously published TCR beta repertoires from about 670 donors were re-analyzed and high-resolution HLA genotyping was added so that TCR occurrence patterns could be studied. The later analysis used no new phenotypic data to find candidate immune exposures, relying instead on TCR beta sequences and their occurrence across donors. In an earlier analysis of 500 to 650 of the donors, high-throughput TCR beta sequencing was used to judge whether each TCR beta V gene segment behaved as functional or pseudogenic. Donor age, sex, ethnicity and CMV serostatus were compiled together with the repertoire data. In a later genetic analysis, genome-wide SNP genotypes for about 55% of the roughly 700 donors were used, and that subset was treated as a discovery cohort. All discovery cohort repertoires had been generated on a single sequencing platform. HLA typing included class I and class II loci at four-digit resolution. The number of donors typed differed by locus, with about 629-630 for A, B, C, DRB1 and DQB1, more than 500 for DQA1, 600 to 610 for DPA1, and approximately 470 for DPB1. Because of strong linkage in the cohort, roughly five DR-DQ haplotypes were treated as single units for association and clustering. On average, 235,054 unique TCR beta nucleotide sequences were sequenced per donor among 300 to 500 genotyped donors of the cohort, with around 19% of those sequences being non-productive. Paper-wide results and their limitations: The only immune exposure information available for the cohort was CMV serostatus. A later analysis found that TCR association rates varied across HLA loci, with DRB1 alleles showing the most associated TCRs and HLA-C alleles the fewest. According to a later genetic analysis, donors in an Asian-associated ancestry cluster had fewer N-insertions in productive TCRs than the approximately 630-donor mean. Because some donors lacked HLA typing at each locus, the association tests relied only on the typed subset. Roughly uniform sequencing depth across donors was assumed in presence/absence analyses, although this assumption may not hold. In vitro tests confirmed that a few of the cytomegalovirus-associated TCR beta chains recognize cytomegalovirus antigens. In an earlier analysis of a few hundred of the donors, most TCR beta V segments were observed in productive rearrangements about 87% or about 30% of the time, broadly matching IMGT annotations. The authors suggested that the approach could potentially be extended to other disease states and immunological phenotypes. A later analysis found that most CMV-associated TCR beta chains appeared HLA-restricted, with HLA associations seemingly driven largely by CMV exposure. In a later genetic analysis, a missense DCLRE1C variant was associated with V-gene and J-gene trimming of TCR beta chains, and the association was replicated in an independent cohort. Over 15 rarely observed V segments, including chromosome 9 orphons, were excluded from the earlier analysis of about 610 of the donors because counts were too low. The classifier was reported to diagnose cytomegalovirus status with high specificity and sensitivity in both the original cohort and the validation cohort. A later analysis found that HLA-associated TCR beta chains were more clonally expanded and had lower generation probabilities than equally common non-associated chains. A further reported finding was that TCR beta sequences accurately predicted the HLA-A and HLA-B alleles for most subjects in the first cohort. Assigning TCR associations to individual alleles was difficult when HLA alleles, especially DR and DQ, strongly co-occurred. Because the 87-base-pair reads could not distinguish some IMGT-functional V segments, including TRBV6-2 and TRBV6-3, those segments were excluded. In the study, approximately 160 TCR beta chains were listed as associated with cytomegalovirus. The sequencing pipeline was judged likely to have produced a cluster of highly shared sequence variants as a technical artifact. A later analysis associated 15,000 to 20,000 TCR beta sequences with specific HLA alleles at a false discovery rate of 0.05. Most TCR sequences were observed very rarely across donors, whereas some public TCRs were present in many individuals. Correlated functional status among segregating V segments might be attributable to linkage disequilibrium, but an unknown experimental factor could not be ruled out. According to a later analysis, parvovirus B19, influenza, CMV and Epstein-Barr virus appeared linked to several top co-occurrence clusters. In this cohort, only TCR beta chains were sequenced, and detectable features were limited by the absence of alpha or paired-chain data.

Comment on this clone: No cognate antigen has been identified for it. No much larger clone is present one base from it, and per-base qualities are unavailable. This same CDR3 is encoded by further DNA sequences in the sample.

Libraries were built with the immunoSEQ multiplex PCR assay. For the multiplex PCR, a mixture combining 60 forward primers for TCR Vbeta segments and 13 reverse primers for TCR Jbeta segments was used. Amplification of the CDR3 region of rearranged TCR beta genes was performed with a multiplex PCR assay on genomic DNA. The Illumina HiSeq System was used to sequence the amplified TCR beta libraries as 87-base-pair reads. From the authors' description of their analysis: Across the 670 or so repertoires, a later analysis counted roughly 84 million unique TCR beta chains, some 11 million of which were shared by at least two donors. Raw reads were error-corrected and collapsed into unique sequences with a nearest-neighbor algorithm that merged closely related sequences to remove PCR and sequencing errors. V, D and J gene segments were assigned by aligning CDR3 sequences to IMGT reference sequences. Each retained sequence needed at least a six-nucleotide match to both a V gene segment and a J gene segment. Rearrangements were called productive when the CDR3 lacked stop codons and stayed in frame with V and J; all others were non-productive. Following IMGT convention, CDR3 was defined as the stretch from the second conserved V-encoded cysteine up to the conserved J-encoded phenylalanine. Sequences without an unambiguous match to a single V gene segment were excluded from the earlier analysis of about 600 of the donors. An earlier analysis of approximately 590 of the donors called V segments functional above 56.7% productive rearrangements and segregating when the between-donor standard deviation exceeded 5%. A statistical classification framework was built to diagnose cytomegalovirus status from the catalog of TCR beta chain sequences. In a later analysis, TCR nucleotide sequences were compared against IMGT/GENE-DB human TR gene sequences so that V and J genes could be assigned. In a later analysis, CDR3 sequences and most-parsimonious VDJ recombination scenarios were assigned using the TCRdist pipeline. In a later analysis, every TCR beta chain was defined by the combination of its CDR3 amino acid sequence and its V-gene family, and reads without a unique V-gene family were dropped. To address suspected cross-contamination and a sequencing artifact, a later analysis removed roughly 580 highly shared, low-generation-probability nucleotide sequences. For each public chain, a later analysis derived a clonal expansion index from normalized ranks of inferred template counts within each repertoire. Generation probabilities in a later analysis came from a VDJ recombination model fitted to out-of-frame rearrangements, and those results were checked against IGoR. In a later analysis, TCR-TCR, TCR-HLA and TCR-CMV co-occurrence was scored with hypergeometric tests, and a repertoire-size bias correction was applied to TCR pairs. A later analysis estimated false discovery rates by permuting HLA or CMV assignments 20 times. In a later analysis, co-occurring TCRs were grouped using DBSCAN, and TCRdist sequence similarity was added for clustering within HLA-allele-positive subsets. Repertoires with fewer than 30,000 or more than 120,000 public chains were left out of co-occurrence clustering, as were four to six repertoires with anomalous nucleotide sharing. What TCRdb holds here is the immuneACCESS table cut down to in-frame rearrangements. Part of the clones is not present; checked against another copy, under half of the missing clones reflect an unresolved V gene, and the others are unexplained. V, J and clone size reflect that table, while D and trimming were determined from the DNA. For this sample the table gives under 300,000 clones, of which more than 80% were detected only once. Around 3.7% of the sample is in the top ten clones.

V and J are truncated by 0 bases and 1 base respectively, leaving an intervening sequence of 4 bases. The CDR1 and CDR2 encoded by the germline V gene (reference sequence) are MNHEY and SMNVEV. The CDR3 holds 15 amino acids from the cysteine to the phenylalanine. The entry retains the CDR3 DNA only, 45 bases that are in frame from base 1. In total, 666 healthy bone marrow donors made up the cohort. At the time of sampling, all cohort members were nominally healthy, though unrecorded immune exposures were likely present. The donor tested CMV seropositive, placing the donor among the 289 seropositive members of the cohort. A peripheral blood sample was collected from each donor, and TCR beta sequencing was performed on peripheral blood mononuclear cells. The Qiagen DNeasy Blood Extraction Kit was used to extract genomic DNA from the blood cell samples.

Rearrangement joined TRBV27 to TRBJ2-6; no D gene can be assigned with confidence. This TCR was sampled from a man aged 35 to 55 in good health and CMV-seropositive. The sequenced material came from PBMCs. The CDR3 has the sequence CASSLSVSGANVLTF. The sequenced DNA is TGTGCCAGCAGTTTATCCGTATCTGGGGCCAACGTCCTGACTTTC.